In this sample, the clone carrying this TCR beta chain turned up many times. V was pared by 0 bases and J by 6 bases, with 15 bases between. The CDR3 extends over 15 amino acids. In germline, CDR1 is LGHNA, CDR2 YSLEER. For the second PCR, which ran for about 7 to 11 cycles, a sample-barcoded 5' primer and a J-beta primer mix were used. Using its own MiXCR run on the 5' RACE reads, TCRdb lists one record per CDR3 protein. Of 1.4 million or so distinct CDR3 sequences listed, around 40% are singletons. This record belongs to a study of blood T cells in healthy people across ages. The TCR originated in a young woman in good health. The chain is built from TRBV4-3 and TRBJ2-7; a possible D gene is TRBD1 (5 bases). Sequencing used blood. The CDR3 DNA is TGCGCCAGCAGCCAAGATCGGACAAGGGGCCGCGAGCAGTACTTC. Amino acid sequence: CASSQDRTRGREQYF.